The 26 T cell receptor beta chains listed next were all sequenced from one sample in a study of cytomegalovirus exposure and HLA in healthy donors. The PCR ran on 60 Vbeta and 13 Jbeta primers. Clones were read by immunoSEQ multiplex PCR, and TCRdb kept only the in-frame ones, dropping some. The sample consists of approximately 180,000 clones, 65% to 75% of them appearing once. The sequencing sample was made of PBMCs. The receptors shown here come from a human donor in good health.

This clone has just a few counts. V gene TRBV5-6 combines with J gene TRBJ1-2; D is possibly TRBD1 (5 bases). The germline V gene encodes CDR1 SGHDT and CDR2 YYEEEE. The CDR3 is 14 residues long. Trimming cost V 5 bases and J 5 bases, with 16 bases left between them. The CDR3 sequence: CASRAAGDRYGYTF. In nucleotides, the CDR3 is TGTGCCAGCAGAGCCGCGGGGGATCGTTATGGCTACACCTTC.

The V gene is TRBV9, the J gene TRBJ2-3; 9 bases fit TRBD1. Germline V lookup: CDR1 SGDLS, CDR2 YYNGEE. J was trimmed by 4 bases and V by 2 bases; bases with no gene match: 5. CDR3 length: 15 amino acids. In DNA form, the CDR3 reads TGTGCCAGCAGCGTTGGACAGGGGTTCCCAGATACGCAGTATTTT. The encoded protein is CASSVGQGFPDTQYF. The full variable domain, rest sourced from reference TRBV9 and TRBJ2-3, is DSGVTQTPKHLITATGQRVTLRCSPRSGDLSVYWYQQSLDQGLQFLIQYYNGEERAKGNILERFSAQQFPDLHSELNLSSLELGDSALYFCASSVGQGFPDTQYFGPGTRLTVL.

V gene TRBV7-9 combines with J gene TRBJ2-3; 7 bases are shared with TRBD2. The junction had 9 bases not matched to a gene; V was cut back by 7 bases and J by 5 bases. This CDR3 region has 14 residues. Germline lookup yields CDR1 SEHNR and CDR2 FQNEAQ (reference sequence). The CDR3 nucleotides read TGTGCCAGCAACAAAGACGCTAGCGGAGATACGCAGTATTTT. Residues: CASNKDASGDTQYF.

The rearrangement joins TRBV18 to TRBJ2-1, with a tentative D call TRBD2 (5 bases). The CDR3 is 12 residues long. V dropped 6 bases and J dropped 6 bases, with 9 bases sitting between them. CDR1 KGHSH and CDR2 LQKENI come from the germline V gene. The CDR3 spells CASSPTSNEQFF. CDR3 coding DNA: TGTGCCAGCTCCCCAACTAGCAATGAGCAGTTCTTC.

This chain links TRBV29-1 with TRBJ2-7; TRBD2 matches 8 bases. Unmatched junction bases numbered 5, after V lost 4 bases and J lost 0 bases. The germline CDR1 and CDR2 sequences are SQVTM and ANQGSEA. This CDR3 spans 14 amino acids. The CDR3 DNA reads TGCAGCGTTGTATCGGGGGGGAGCTCCTACGAGCAGTACTTC. Protein: CSVVSGGSSYEQYF.

The V and J genes are TRBV4-1 and TRBJ2-7; D may be TRBD1 (6 bases). The CDR3 sequence is 19 residues long. V was pared by 3 bases and J by 0 bases, with 24 bases between. Per germline, CDR1 MGHRA and CDR2 YSYEKL. DNA of the CDR3: TGCGCCAGCAGCCAGGGTCCCGGACAGTTGTGGGGCAGCTCCTACGAGCAGTACTTC. Protein product: CASSQGPGQLWGSSYEQYF.

DNA of the CDR3: TGTGCCAGCAGTCTCACCTCTGGGGGAGGTAATGAAAAACTGTTTTTT. The encoded protein is CASSLTSGGGNEKLFF. V is TRBV28 and J is TRBJ1-4, with a possible D match to TRBD1 (5 bases). V shed 5 bases and J shed 4 bases, with 17 bases lying between them. Germline CDR1 reads MDHEN; CDR2 reads SYDVKM. The CDR3 has 16 amino acids.

The V and J genes are TRBV7-8 and TRBJ2-7; tentatively, D is TRBD1 (6 bases). Germline CDR1 is SGHVS and CDR2 is FQNEAQ. This CDR3 has 13 amino acids. V was trimmed by 7 bases and J by 1 base, leaving 11 bases between them. The CDR3 DNA reads as TGTGCCAGCACGGGACACCGGTCCTACGAGCAGTACTTC. Translating gives CASTGHRSYEQYF.

This clone occurred a few times. The chain employs TRBV5-1 and TRBJ1-2; D unresolved. V lost 5 bases, J lost 3 bases, and 11 bases lay in between. Germline V CDR1 and CDR2: SGHRS, YFSETQ. The CDR3 sequence is 13 residues long. CDR3: CASSTDSYYGYTF. DNA of the CDR3: TGCGCCAGCAGTACTGACTCTTACTATGGCTACACCTTC.

The CDR3 here is CASRAGPTNEKLFF. The CDR3 coding sequence is TGCGCCAGCAGAGCAGGGCCAACTAATGAAAAACTGTTTTTT. This chain links TRBV5-1 with TRBJ1-4; the D gene is possibly TRBD1 (5 bases). V dropped 5 bases and J dropped 0 bases, with 8 bases sitting between them. The CDR3 loop spans 14 amino acids. CDR1 is SGHRS, CDR2 YFSETQ, per germline.

The rearrangement links TRBV7-6 to TRBJ1-5, with D tentatively TRBD1 (5 bases). V gave up 5 bases and J gave up 0 bases, with 17 bases separating them. This CDR3 region has 17 residues. In germline, CDR1 is SGHVS, CDR2 FNYEAQ. The CDR3 DNA reads as TGTGCCAGCAGCCCTGTGGTCGGGGGGGATAGCAATCAGCCCCAGCATTTT. As protein: CASSPVVGGDSNQPQHF.

The genes are TRBV19 and TRBJ1-4; 8 bases line up with TRBD1. There are 15 residues in the CDR3. The germline V gene has CDR1 LNHDA and CDR2 SQIVND (reference sequence). J was trimmed by 6 bases and V by 5 bases; bases with no gene match: 8. CDR3 protein: CASSPQGAVDEKLFF. CDR3 DNA sequence: TGTGCCAGTAGTCCCCAGGGGGCCGTCGATGAAAAACTGTTTTTT. Full variable domain (remainder filled in from reference TRBV19 and TRBJ1-4): DGGITQSPKYLFRKEGQNVTLSCEQNLNHDAMYWYRQDPGQGLRLIYYSQIVNDFQKGDIAEGYSVSREKKESFPLTVTSAQKNPTAFYLCASSPQGAVDEKLFFGSGTQLSVL.

V usage is TRBV5-1 and J usage is TRBJ2-2; D is possibly TRBD1 (5 bases). The CDR3 runs to 11 residues. V lost 5 bases to trimming and J lost 6 bases, with 5 bases between them. Germline V gene lookup returns CDR1 SGHRS and CDR2 YFSETQ. CDR3 loop: CASRGAGELFF. The CDR3 nucleotides are TGCGCCAGCAGAGGGGCCGGGGAGCTGTTTTTT.

The chain employs TRBV15 and TRBJ1-4, with D perhaps TRBD1 (5 bases). The V end was cut by 3 bases, the J end by 5 bases, with 10 bases between. CDR1 is LNHNV, CDR2 YYDKDF, per germline (reference sequence). The CDR3 is 14 amino acids. The CDR3 DNA is TGTGCCACCAGCAGTCGACAGTTAAATGAAAAACTGTTTTTT. This gives the protein CATSSRQLNEKLFF.

V is TRBV7-9 and J is TRBJ2-7; 13 bases fit TRBD2. The CDR3 consists of 15 residues. J lost 6 bases, V lost 5 bases, and 7 bases had no gene match. Germline V gene lookup returns CDR1 SEHNR and CDR2 FQNEAQ (reference sequence). The CDR3 reads CASSQTSGGAREQYF. The CDR3 bases are TGTGCCAGCAGCCAAACTAGCGGGGGGGCCCGCGAGCAGTACTTC.

The V call is TRBV10-3, the J call TRBJ2-3, with TRBD2 matching 9 bases. CDR1 and CDR2 from the germline V gene are ENHRY and SYGVKD. The junction had 2 bases not matched to a gene; V was cut back by 0 bases and J by 4 bases. The CDR3 sequence is 15 residues long. As DNA, the CDR3 is TGTGCCATCAGTGAGTCTGCTAGCGGGGCAGATACGCAGTATTTT. This gives the protein CAISESASGADTQYF.

This clone was picked up one time. The chain uses TRBV12-5 and TRBJ1-2; D possibly corresponds to TRBD1 (5 bases). Trimming removed 2 bases from V and 0 bases from J, with 10 bases in between. In germline, CDR1 is LGHNT, CDR2 FRNRAP. This CDR3 comprises 15 residues. CDR3 amino acids: CASGLRGLANYGYTF. CDR3 bases: TGTGCTAGTGGTTTGCGGGGACTGGCTAACTATGGCTACACCTTC.

This clone has only one observation. The chain employs TRBV6-5 and TRBJ2-5, with 7 bases aligning to TRBD2. There are 15 residues in the CDR3. Germline CDR1 is MNHEY and CDR2 is SVGAGI. Trimming at V came to 5 bases and at J to 7 bases, leaving 13 bases not matched to a gene. The CDR3 sequence is CASSAMWGGSGTQYF. CDR3 nucleotide sequence: TGTGCCAGCAGTGCCATGTGGGGGGGGTCGGGGACCCAGTACTTC.

CDR3 residues: CAWGLAGGYNEQFF. CDR3 DNA sequence: TGTGCCTGGGGACTAGCGGGGGGATACAATGAGCAGTTCTTC. The chain carries TRBV30 and TRBJ2-1; 14 bases map to TRBD2. Germline V lookup: CDR1 GTSNPN, CDR2 SVGIG (reference sequence). V lost 5 bases to trimming and J lost 4 bases; unmatched junction nucleotides: 1. This CDR3 comprises 14 residues.

The rearrangement links TRBV7-5 to TRBJ2-7; the table calls TRBD2, which could not be checked here. TRBV7-5 is a listed pseudogene. The length of the CDR3 is 13 residues. CDR3 region: CARTPMEGSEQYF. Written as DNA, the CDR3 is TGTGCCAGAACCCCTATGGAGGGATCCGAGCAGTACTTC.

The rearrangement uses TRBV7-6 and TRBJ2-1, with a weak D call TRBD1 (6 bases). CDR3 length: 16 amino acids. V lost 2 bases and J 0 bases, leaving 11 bases between the germline ends. From germline, CDR1 is SGHVS and CDR2 FNYEAQ. This CDR3 is CASSLRGGGSYNEQFF. CDR3 sequence (DNA): TGTGCCAGCAGCTTACGTGGGGGCGGCTCCTACAATGAGCAGTTCTTC.

The V gene is TRBV7-9, the J gene TRBJ2-7; 8 bases are a match to TRBD2. In germline, CDR1 is SEHNR, CDR2 FQNEAQ (reference sequence). The ends lost 4 bases at V and 6 bases at J; junction bases unmatched: 5. This CDR3 is built from 13 residues. CDR3 loop: CASSSGGGFEQYF. DNA for the CDR3: TGTGCCAGCAGCTCCGGGGGGGGGTTCGAGCAGTACTTC. Supplemented by reference TRBV7-9 and TRBJ2-7, the full variable domain reads DTGVSQNPRHKITKRGQNVTFRCDPISEHNRLYWYRQTLGQGPEFLTYFQNEAQLEKSRLLSDRFSAERPKGSFSTLEIQRTEQGDSAMYLCASSSGGGFEQYFGPGTRLTVT.

The genes are TRBV5-4 and TRBJ1-2; D perhaps matches TRBD1 (5 bases). Germline V gives CDR1 SGHNT, CDR2 YYREEE (reference sequence). V was pared by 0 bases and J by 5 bases, with 14 bases between. CDR3 length equals 15 residues. The CDR3 DNA reads as TGTGCCAGCAGCTTGGAGGCCAGGGCGGGGTATGGCTACACCTTC. Amino acids: CASSLEARAGYGYTF.

The chain joins TRBV5-6 to TRBJ2-7; the D gene is possibly TRBD1 (6 bases). Trimming stripped 3 bases from V and 4 bases from J, with 14 bases between. This CDR3 has 14 residues. Looked up from germline, CDR1 is SGHDT and CDR2 is YYEEEE. The CDR3 DNA is TGTGCCAGCAGCTGGACAGCCAATGAATACGAGCAGTACTTC. The encoded protein is CASSWTANEYEQYF.

This clone was detected a few times. The chain employs TRBV7-9 and TRBJ2-5, with a tentative D call TRBD1 (5 bases). Trimming stripped 5 bases from V and 1 base from J, with 11 bases between. In germline, CDR1 is SEHNR, CDR2 FQNEAQ (reference sequence). This CDR3 region has 14 residues. The CDR3 protein is CASSVRQTQETQYF. DNA of the CDR3: TGTGCCAGCAGCGTTCGACAGACCCAAGAGACCCAGTACTTC.

The rearrangement uses TRBV5-1 and TRBJ1-6; TRBD1 matches at 10 bases. Germline V gene sequence: CDR1 SGHRS, CDR2 YFSETQ. CDR3 length: 23 amino acids. V lost 4 bases, J lost 1 base, and 23 bases stayed unmatched. This chain's CDR3 is CASSIPGTGASTEWGSYNSPLHF. The CDR3 nucleotides read TGCGCCAGCAGCATCCCCGGGACAGGGGCCAGCACTGAGTGGGGTTCCTATAATTCACCCCTCCACTTT.